Following are 18 T cell receptor beta chains from one sample sequenced in a study of shared clonotypes between healthy human individuals. Data came from immunoSEQ multiplex PCR; TCRdb stores just in-frame clones and leaves some out. The sample lists some 2,100,000 clones, nearly 97% occurring once. Sequencing input: naive CD4+ T cells sorted from blood. Documented subset: CD45RA+ positively selected. The receptors come from a man between 18 and 35 years old in good health.

Note on this clone: The junction differs from germline at one of its ends, possibly a read error. The chain couples TRBV6-5 to TRBJ2-7; perhaps D is TRBD1 or TRBD2 (5 bases each). Germline V gene lookup returns CDR1 MNHEY and CDR2 SVGAGI. The length of the CDR3 is 15 residues. CDR3 sequence: CVSRETSLYSYEQYF. The CDR3 DNA is TGTGTCAGCAGGGAGACAAGCCTATACTCCTACGAGCAGTACTTC.

This chain joins TRBV30 and TRBJ2-2; the D is unclear. Germline CDR1 reads GTSNPN; CDR2 reads SVGIG (reference sequence). This CDR3 region has 13 residues. V was shortened by 1 base and J by 10 bases, with 13 bases between the two germline ends. The CDR3 sequence: CAWSGWGYEELFF. The CDR3 DNA is TGTGCCTGGAGTGGCTGGGGTTACGAGGAGCTGTTTTTT. Full variable domain (rest looked up from reference TRBV30 and TRBJ2-2): SQTIHQWPATLVQPVGSPLSLECTVEGTSNPNLYWYRQAAGRGLQLLFYSVGIGQISSEVPQNLSASRPQDRQFILSSKKLLLSDSGFYLCAWSGWGYEELFFGEGSRLTVL.

Remarks on this clone: The junction does not match germline at one end; this may be a read error. At the DNA level, this CDR3 is encoded by other sequences in the same sample as well. V gene TRBV10-3 combines with J gene TRBJ2-4; a weak D match, TRBD2 (6 bases). CDR1 is ENHRY, CDR2 SYGVKD, per germline. CDR3 length: 17 residues. CDR3 residues: CAISESEVILAKNIQYF. The DNA of the CDR3 is TGTGCCATCAGTGAGTCGGAGGTCATACTAGCCAAGAACATTCAGTACTTC.

In regard to this clone: This same CDR3 is encoded by further DNA sequences in the sample. J is TRBJ2-7 and V is TRBV6-6; 7 bases match TRBD1. The CDR3 is made up of 15 amino acids. Trimming at V came to 2 bases and at J to 0 bases, leaving 4 bases not matched to a gene. From germline, CDR1 is MNHNY and CDR2 SVGAGI (reference sequence). CDR3 in amino acids: CASSYEAGGSYEQYF. The DNA for the CDR3 is TGTGCCAGCAGTTACGAGGCAGGGGGCTCCTACGAGCAGTACTTC.

This sequence joins TRBV28 and TRBJ2-5; D gene unclear. Germline lookup yields CDR1 MDHEN and CDR2 SYDVKM. CDR3 length equals 15 residues. Trimming shortened V by 5 bases and J by 5 bases, and 18 bases separated the two germline ends. The CDR3 DNA sequence: TGTGCCAGCAGTCCTGCCGACCGGAAAGTGGAGACCCAGTACTTC. Its protein is CASSPADRKVETQYF.

The chain uses TRBV15 and TRBJ2-7, with 8 bases that match TRBD1. Germline V gives CDR1 LNHNV, CDR2 YYDKDF (reference sequence). The trim removed 8 bases at V and 8 bases at J, leaving 11 bases unmatched. The CDR3 consists of 13 residues. The CDR3 DNA reads as TGTGCCACCTCGGGACAGACAGGGGAACAGCAGTACTTC. Its translation: CATSGQTGEQQYF.

Only one count was recorded for this clone. The V gene is TRBV27, the J gene TRBJ1-1; perhaps TRBD1 as D (5 bases). There are 13 residues in the CDR3. V lost 8 bases to trimming and J lost 5 bases, with 15 bases between them. From germline, CDR1 is MNHEY and CDR2 SMNVEV (reference sequence). The CDR3 protein is CASGERGTTEAFF. DNA of the CDR3: TGTGCCAGCGGGGAGAGGGGAACAACTGAAGCTTTCTTT.

Points on this clone: Other DNA sequences from this sample encode an identical CDR3 as well. The chain links TRBV7-9 to TRBJ2-7; 9 bases line up with TRBD1. Germline values: CDR1 SEHNR, CDR2 FQNEAQ (reference sequence). The CDR3 is made up of 14 amino acids. The J segment lost 3 bases and the V segment lost 1 base, leaving 1 base of the junction unmatched. DNA of the CDR3: TGTGCCAGCAGCTTAGGACAGGGGGTCTACGAGCAGTACTTC. This encodes CASSLGQGVYEQYF.

This chain connects TRBV6-5 to TRBJ1-3; unclear D gene. Germline V gene sequence: CDR1 MNHEY, CDR2 SVGAGI. CDR3 length: 14 amino acids. Trimming cost V 5 bases and J 0 bases, with 8 bases left between them. Here the CDR3 DNA reads TGTGCCAGCAGTGAGATTTACTCTGGAAACACCATATATTTT. This translates into CASSEIYSGNTIYF.

A few counts support this clone. CDR3 sequence reads: CASSDYGEKLFF. As DNA, the CDR3 is TGTGCCAGCAGTGATTATGGGGAAAAACTGTTTTTT. This chain uses TRBV25-1 with TRBJ1-4; D is uncertain. Trimming took off 3 bases at V and 8 bases at J, with 7 bases between the two ends. The germline V gene encodes CDR1 MGHDK and CDR2 SYGVNS. This CDR3 contains 12 residues.

The chain has TRBV10-3 and TRBJ1-1, with D possibly being TRBD1 (5 bases). Germline V gives CDR1 ENHRY, CDR2 SYGVKD. This CDR3 contains 14 residues. Trimming left V 1 base short and J 2 bases short, with 8 bases between. CDR3 in amino acids: CAISEFRTNTEAFF. The CDR3 DNA reads TGTGCCATCAGTGAGTTCCGGACAAACACTGAAGCTTTCTTT.

CDR3 residues: CASSQERLQPQHF. CDR3 bases: TGCGCCAGCAGCCAAGAACGCCTTCAGCCCCAGCATTTT. The chain employs TRBV4-3 and TRBJ1-5; no clear D. CDR3 length: 13 residues. Germline CDR1 LGHNA, CDR2 YSLEER. Trimming stripped 0 bases from V and 6 bases from J, with 6 bases between.

This chain links TRBV5-6 with TRBJ1-1; 7 bases are a match to TRBD1. With V trimmed by 1 base and J by 9 bases, 6 bases remained unmatched. CDR1 and CDR2 from the germline V gene are SGHDT and YYEEEE. This CDR3 comprises 13 residues. The CDR3 region is CASSLSDRVKAFF. CDR3 bases: TGTGCCAGCAGCTTGTCTGACAGGGTCAAAGCTTTCTTT. Full variable domain (rest looked up from reference TRBV5-6 and TRBJ1-1): DAGVTQSPTHLIKTRGQQVTLRCSPKSGHDTVSWYQQALGQGPQFIFQYYEEEERQRGNFPDRFSGHQFPNYSSELNVNALLLGDSALYLCASSLSDRVKAFFGQGTRLTVV.

The chain recombines TRBV11-2 with TRBJ1-1; 7 nucleotides line up with TRBD1. The V segment lost 7 bases and the J segment 4 bases; nucleotides outside the gene matches: 9. CDR3 length: 14 residues. Germline V lookup: CDR1 SGHAT, CDR2 FQNNGV. Written as DNA, the CDR3 is TGTGCCAGCATAGACAGGGCTATGGGCACTGAAGCTTTCTTT. It yields the protein CASIDRAMGTEAFF.

This sequence joins TRBV28 and TRBJ1-6; D may be TRBD1 (5 bases). The CDR3 is 14 amino acids. Trimming took 7 bases from V and 7 from J, leaving 14 bases between them. Germline V gives CDR1 MDHEN, CDR2 SYDVKM. The CDR3 sequence: CASNGGAKNSPLHF. The DNA of the CDR3 is TGTGCCAGCAACGGAGGGGCGAAAAATTCACCCCTCCACTTT.

This chain connects TRBV5-1 to TRBJ1-2, with 7 bases lining up with TRBD1. The V gene's germline CDR1 is SGHRS and CDR2 YFSETQ. V lost 3 bases to trimming and J lost 6 bases; unmatched junction nucleotides: 11. This CDR3 region has 15 residues. The CDR3 DNA follows: TGCGCCAGCAGCTCGGCCCTAACAGGGGTTGATGGCTACACCTTC. Its protein is CASSSALTGVDGYTF. The variable domain in full, with the rest retrieved from reference TRBV5-1 and TRBJ1-2, is KAGVTQTPRYLIKTRGQQVTLSCSPISGHRSVSWYQQTPGQGLQFLFEYFSETQRNKGNFPGRFSGRQFSNSRSEMNVSTLELGDSALYLCASSSALTGVDGYTFGSGTRLTVV.

The J gene is TRBJ2-7, the V gene TRBV5-1; 8 bases agree with TRBD1. The CDR3 covers 14 residues. Losses at the gene ends were 6 bases for V and 5 bases for J; bases not matched to a gene: 10. Germline CDR1 is SGHRS and CDR2 is YFSETQ. The CDR3 region is CASTRTGFFDEQYF. In DNA form, the CDR3 reads TGCGCCAGCACCCGGACAGGGTTTTTTGACGAGCAGTACTTC.

This chain uses TRBV6-4 with TRBJ2-4; 16 positions match TRBD2. V shed 8 bases, J shed 14 bases, and the junction held 15 bases outside the gene matches. This CDR3 region has 16 residues. The germline V gene encodes CDR1 MRHNA and CDR2 SNTAGT. The CDR3 nucleotides read TGTGCCAGCCAAGCCTTCCCGGGACTAGCGGGGGGGCGCAAGTACTTC. It codes for CASQAFPGLAGGRKYF.